Listed below are T cell receptor beta chains from one sample, sequenced in a study of T cell changes during pregnancy in multiple sclerosis. Assay: immunoSEQ multiplex PCR; the TCRdb copy retains only in-frame clones and omits some. Of around 69,000 clones in the sample, more than 80% are singletons; the top ten hold 2.1%. The sequencing here drew on peripheral blood, taken in the second trimester of pregnancy. The source is a female donor in good health, enrolled as a control in a pregnancy study. The CDR3 runs from the conserved cysteine through the conserved F or W. A D gene is named only where the DNA matches it firmly. Clone size appears in some rows only: once, few, many, or a class for an expanded clone.

V gene	D gene	clone size	J gene	CDR3 DNA	CDR3 protein
TRBV7-9	TRBD1	.	TRBJ2-1	TGTGCCAGCAGCTCGTACCGGGACAGGGTCGGCAATGAGCAGTTCTTC	CASSSYRDRVGNEQFF
TRBV7-8	.	.	TRBJ2-3	TGTGCCAGCAGACCACACCAAGGCACAGATACGCAGTATTTT	CASRPHQGTDTQYF
TRBV7-2	.	.	TRBJ2-2	TGTGCCAGCAGCGTCGACTGGAACACCGGGGAGCTGTTTTTT	CASSVDWNTGELFF
TRBV29-1	.	.	TRBJ2-3	TGCAGCGTTGATTCGGGAACAGATACGCAGTATTTT	CSVDSGTDTQYF
TRBV25-1	.	.	TRBJ2-7	TGTGCCAGCAGTGAATCCGGGAACGAGCAGTACTTC	CASSESGNEQYF
TRBV18	TRBD1	.	TRBJ1-1	TGTGCCAGCTCAGACAATACAGGGGGGACTGAAGCTTTCTTT	CASSDNTGGTEAFF
TRBV6-1	.	.	TRBJ1-3	TGTGCCAGCAGTGACAGCCCATTGCTCGGGACACTTCCTGGAAACACCATATATTTT	CASSDSPLLGTLPGNTIYF
TRBV4-2	.	.	TRBJ1-3	TGTGCCAGCAGCCAAGACCGGCGGGCTCTGGGTGGAAACACCATATATTTT	CASSQDRRALGGNTIYF
TRBV6-5	TRBD2	.	TRBJ2-1	TGTGCCAGCAGTTACCAAGCATACCCTAGCGGGGAGCAGTTCTTC	CASSYQAYPSGEQFF
TRBV7-9	TRBD2	.	TRBJ2-5	TGTGCCAGCAGCCCGGGACTAGGCGGAGAGACCCAGTACTTC	CASSPGLGGETQYF
TRBV4-1	TRBD1	.	TRBJ1-2	TGCGCCAGCAGCCAAAATCTCGACAGGGACGGCTACACCTTC	CASSQNLDRDGYTF
TRBV7-8	.	.	TRBJ2-7	TGTGCCAGCTTCCTTAGACGGGGAGGCGAGCAGTACTTC	CASFLRRGGEQYF
TRBV19	.	.	TRBJ1-2	TGTGCCAGTAGCGCGGGGGGTGGCCTTAACTATGGCTACACCTTC	CASSAGGGLNYGYTF
TRBV27	.	.	TRBJ1-1	TGTGCCAGCAGTTTAGGGTGGGGGACTCCTAAAGCTTTCTTT	CASSLGWGTPKAFF
TRBV2	.	.	TRBJ1-5	TGTGCCAGCAGCGCTGGACAGTTTAGCAATCAGCCCCAGCATTTT	CASSAGQFSNQPQHF
TRBV6-6	TRBD1	.	TRBJ1-1	TGTGCCAGCAGTCCAGGACAGGGTGGCACTGAAGCTTTCTTT	CASSPGQGGTEAFF
TRBV28	.	.	TRBJ1-2	TGTGCCAGCAGTTTACCGAACAGGCTTGGCTACACCTTC	CASSLPNRLGYTF
TRBV7-2	TRBD1	once	TRBJ2-2	TGTGCCAGCAGCCCCCCCGGGACAGGGAACACCGGGGAGCTGTTTTTT	CASSPPGTGNTGELFF
TRBV7-9	TRBD1	.	TRBJ1-3	TGTGCCAGCAGCCCCGGGACAGCTGGAAACACCATATATTTT	CASSPGTAGNTIYF
TRBV6-1	TRBD1	.	TRBJ2-2	TGTGCCAGCAGTGTTACCAGGACAGGGGGCAACGGGGAGCTGTTTTTT	CASSVTRTGGNGELFF
TRBV6-6	.	.	TRBJ1-5	TGTGCCAGCAGTTACTCGTCGAGGGCCGATCAGCCCCAGCATTTT	CASSYSSRADQPQHF
TRBV21-1	.	.	TRBJ1-2	TGTGCCAGCAGCGACCCCCACAGACCTGACTATGGCTACACCTTC	CASSDPHRPDYGYTF
TRBV6-1	TRBD2	.	TRBJ2-7	TGTGCCAGCATGGGACTAGTCCCCGAGCAGTACTTC	CASMGLVPEQYF
TRBV29-1	TRBD2	.	TRBJ2-6	TGCAGCGTTTTCGTCCCTGGGGGGGGAACCCCTAGGTCTGGGGCCAACGTCCTGACTTTC	CSVFVPGGGTPRSGANVLTF
TRBV4-2	.	.	TRBJ1-1	TGTGCCAGCAGCCCATTTAGCGGGACACCGAACACTGAAGCTTTCTTT	CASSPFSGTPNTEAFF
TRBV27	.	.	TRBJ2-7	TGTGCCAGCAGTCTCCAGGGGCTTCGGTACGAGCAGTACTTC	CASSLQGLRYEQYF
TRBV29-1	TRBD1	.	TRBJ1-5	TGCAGCGTCGGGACAGGGTTTTCCAATCAGCCCCAGCATTTT	CSVGTGFSNQPQHF
TRBV7-2	TRBD1	.	TRBJ1-2	TGTGCCAGCAGCGCTACAGGGGGTCTCCCCTATGGCTACACCTTC	CASSATGGLPYGYTF
TRBV7-6	.	.	TRBJ1-2	TGTGCCAGCAGCCTCAACCCGTTCTATGACTACACCTTC	CASSLNPFYDYTF
TRBV13	.	.	TRBJ1-2	TGTGCCAGCAGCTACCATTCCGGGGTTCGGTATGGCTACACCTTC	CASSYHSGVRYGYTF
TRBV13	.	.	TRBJ2-5	TGTGCCAGCAGCCCCAGGGGAGAGACCCAGTACTTC	CASSPRGETQYF
TRBV27	.	.	TRBJ1-6	TGTGCCAGCAGTTTATTTCAGGAACGGGGCTCCTATAATTCACCCCTCCACTTT	CASSLFQERGSYNSPLHF
TRBV7-9	.	once	TRBJ1-4	TGTGCCAGCAGCTTTATCGCCGGGGATGAAAAACTGTTTTTT	CASSFIAGDEKLFF
TRBV18	TRBD1	once	TRBJ1-2	TGTGCCAGCTCACCAGACAGGGGGAATGGCTACACCTTC	CASSPDRGNGYTF
TRBV7-8	TRBD1	.	TRBJ1-2	TGTGCCAGCAGCTTAGCATTGGGACCCGGACAGGGTGACTATGGCTACACCTTC	CASSLALGPGQGDYGYTF
TRBV7-9	.	.	TRBJ1-2	TGTGCCAGCAGCGCAGACCTAGGCGGCGATGGCTACACCTTC	CASSADLGGDGYTF